These T cell receptor beta chains were read from a single sample in a study of spatial heterogeneity in lung cancer. TCRdb re-called the 5' RACE reads with MiXCR, one entry per CDR3 protein. The table has some 40,000 distinct CDR3 sequences, 3.1% seen once. Sequencing was performed on normal lung tissue next to the tumor, taken at surgery. These receptors originate from a male donor with early-stage non-small cell lung cancer. Both conserved end residues are part of each CDR3. D genes are given only for firm matches. The size field reads how often the clone was seen (once, few, many) or a class if it is expanded.

J gene	clone size	V gene	D gene	CDR3 DNA	CDR3 protein
TRBJ2-2	many	TRBV4-1	TRBD1	TGCGCCAGCAGCCAACCCCCGGGACAGGGGACCGGGGAGCTGTTTTTT	CASSQPPGQGTGELFF
TRBJ2-6	many	TRBV3-1	-	TGTGCCAGCAGCCAGGGGGGAGTCGCCAACGTCCTGACTTTC	CASSQGGVANVLTF
TRBJ1-2	many	TRBV6-5	-	TGTGCCAGCAGCCATACGGGTCGGGGTAGGGGAGAATATGGCTACACCTTC	CASSHTGRGRGEYGYTF
TRBJ2-3	many	TRBV9	-	TGTGCCAGCAGCGTAGGTGAGCGGATTATCACAGATACGCAGTATTTT	CASSVGERIITDTQYF
TRBJ2-3	few	TRBV20-1	-	TGCAGTGCTAGGGGGGGTCAGAATACGCAGTATTTT	CSARGGQNTQYF
TRBJ1-1	many	TRBV7-8	-	TGTGCCAGCAGCTCAGACAGGCCCGAAGCTTTCTTT	CASSSDRPEAFF
TRBJ1-6	few	TRBV13	-	TGTGCCAGCAGCCCACGTCCAGTTGGAGCCCATTCACCCCTCCACTTT	CASSPRPVGAHSPLHF
TRBJ1-3	many	TRBV20-1	-	TGCAGTGCACGGGAAAGCTCTGGAAACACCATATATTTT	CSARESSGNTIYF
TRBJ2-7	many	TRBV30	TRBD1	TGTGCCTGGAACCAGCCGGGACAGGGGTTTGAGCAGTACTTC	CAWNQPGQGFEQYF
TRBJ2-5	many	TRBV9	-	TGTGCCAGCAGCGTAGGTTTTGGGGCGGGGGAGACCCAGTACTTC	CASSVGFGAGETQYF
TRBJ2-1	many	TRBV11-2	-	TGTGCCAGCAGCTTAGATCAGGACCCCGGGATCTTC	CASSLDQDPGIF
TRBJ2-3	many	TRBV6-1	TRBD2	TGTGCCAGCAGACAACACCCCGGGACTAGCGGTTCCACAGATACGCAGTATTTT	CASRQHPGTSGSTDTQYF
TRBJ2-2	many	TRBV5-6	TRBD2	TGTGCCAGCAGGGCCGGGACTAGCGTCGGCGGGGAGCTGTTTTTT	CASRAGTSVGGELFF
TRBJ2-5	medium-sized	TRBV3-1	TRBD2	TGTGCCAGCCGCACAATTAGTAGCGGGGAAGAGACCCAGTACTTC	CASRTISSGEETQYF
TRBJ2-3	many	TRBV6-5	TRBD1	TGTGCCAGCAGTTACTGGGGACAGAGCACAGATACGCAGTATTTT	CASSYWGQSTDTQYF
TRBJ1-1	many	TRBV11-2	TRBD1	TGTGCCAGCAGCTCAGGACAGGGCGCCTCTGAAGCTTTCTTT	CASSSGQGASEAFF
TRBJ2-7	many	TRBV20-1	-	TGCAGTCTGCTCGGGCCAGCTCGAGAGCAGTACTTC	CSLLGPAREQYF
TRBJ2-7	many	TRBV6-5	TRBD1	TGTGCCAGCACCCGGGACAGGGGATACGAGCAGTACTTC	CASTRDRGYEQYF